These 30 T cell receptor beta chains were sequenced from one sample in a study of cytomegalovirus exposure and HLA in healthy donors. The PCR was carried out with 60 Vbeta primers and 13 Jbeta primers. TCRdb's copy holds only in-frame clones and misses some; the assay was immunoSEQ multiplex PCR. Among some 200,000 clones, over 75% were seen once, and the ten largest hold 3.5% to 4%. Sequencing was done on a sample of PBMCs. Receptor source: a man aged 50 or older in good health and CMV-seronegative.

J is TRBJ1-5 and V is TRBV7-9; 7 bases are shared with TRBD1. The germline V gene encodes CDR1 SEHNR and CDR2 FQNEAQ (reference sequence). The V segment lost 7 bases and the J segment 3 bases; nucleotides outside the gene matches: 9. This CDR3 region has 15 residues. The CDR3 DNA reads TGTGCCAGCACCTCGCGGCAGGGGGTCAATCAGCCCCAGCATTTT. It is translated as CASTSRQGVNQPQHF.

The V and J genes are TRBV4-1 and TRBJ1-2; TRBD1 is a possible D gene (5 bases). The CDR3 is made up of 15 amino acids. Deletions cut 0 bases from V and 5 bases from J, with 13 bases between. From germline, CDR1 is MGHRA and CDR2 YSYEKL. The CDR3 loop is CASSQDLTQDYGYTF. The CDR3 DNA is TGCGCCAGCAGCCAAGATCTCACACAGGATTATGGCTACACCTTC.

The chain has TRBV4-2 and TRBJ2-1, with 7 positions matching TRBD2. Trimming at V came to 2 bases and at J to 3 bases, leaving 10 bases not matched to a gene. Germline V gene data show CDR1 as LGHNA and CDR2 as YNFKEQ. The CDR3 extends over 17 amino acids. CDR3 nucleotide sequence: TGTGCCAGCAGCCAATCCCAGGTCGGCGGGGGCTACAATGAGCAGTTCTTC. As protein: CASSQSQVGGGYNEQFF.

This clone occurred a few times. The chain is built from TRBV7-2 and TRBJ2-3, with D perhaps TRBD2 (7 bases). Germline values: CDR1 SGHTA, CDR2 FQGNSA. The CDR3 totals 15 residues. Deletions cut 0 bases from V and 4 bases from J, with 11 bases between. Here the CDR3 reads CASSLAGGRPDTQYF. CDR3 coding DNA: TGTGCCAGCAGCTTAGCGGGGGGGCGGCCAGATACGCAGTATTTT.

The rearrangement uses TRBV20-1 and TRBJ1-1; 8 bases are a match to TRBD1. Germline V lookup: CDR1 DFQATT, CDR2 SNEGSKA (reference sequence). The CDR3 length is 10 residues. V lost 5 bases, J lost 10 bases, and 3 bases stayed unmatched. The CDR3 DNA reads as TGCAGTGCTCGAACAGGGGGAGCTTTCTTT. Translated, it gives CSARTGGAFF.

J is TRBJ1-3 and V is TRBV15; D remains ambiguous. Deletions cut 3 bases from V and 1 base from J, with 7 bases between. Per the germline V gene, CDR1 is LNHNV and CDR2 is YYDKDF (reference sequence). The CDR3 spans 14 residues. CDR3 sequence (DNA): TGTGCCACCAGCAGCCAACTTTCTGGAAACACCATATATTTT. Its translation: CATSSQLSGNTIYF.

Here the CDR3 DNA reads TGCGCCAGCAGTGACCCGACAGGGGAAAAGAACACAGATACGCAGTATTTT. As protein: CASSDPTGEKNTDTQYF. The chain has TRBV23-1 and TRBJ2-3; 8 bases match TRBD1. TRBV23-1 is recorded as an ORF, its role being uncertain. V shed 5 bases, J shed 2 bases, and the junction held 12 bases outside the gene matches. The CDR3 is 17 amino acids.

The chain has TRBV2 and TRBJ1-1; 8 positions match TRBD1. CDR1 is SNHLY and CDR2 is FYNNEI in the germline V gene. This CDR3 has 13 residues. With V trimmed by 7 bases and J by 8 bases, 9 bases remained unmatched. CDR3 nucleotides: TGTGCCAGCAAGGACAGGGCGGCTCAGGAAGCTTTCTTT. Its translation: CASKDRAAQEAFF.

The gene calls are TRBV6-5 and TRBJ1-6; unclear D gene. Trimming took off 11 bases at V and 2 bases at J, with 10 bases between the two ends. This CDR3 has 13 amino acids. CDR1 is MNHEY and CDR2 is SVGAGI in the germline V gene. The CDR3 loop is CAAGVTYNSPLHF. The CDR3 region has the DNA TGTGCCGCCGGGGTGACCTATAATTCACCCCTCCACTTT.

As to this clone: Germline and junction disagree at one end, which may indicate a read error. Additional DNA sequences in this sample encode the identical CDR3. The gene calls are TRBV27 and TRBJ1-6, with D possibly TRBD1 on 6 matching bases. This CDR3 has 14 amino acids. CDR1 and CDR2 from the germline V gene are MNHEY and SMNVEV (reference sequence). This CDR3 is CASSFTQGHSPLHF. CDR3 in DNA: TGTGCCAGCAGTTTCACACAGGGACATTCCCCCCTCCACTTT.

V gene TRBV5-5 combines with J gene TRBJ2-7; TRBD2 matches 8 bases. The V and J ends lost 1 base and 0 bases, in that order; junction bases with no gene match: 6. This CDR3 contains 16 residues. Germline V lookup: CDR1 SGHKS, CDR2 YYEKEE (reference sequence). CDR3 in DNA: TGTGCCAGCAGCTTGTTTCAGCGGGGGAGCTCCTACGAGCAGTACTTC. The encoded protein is CASSLFQRGSSYEQYF.

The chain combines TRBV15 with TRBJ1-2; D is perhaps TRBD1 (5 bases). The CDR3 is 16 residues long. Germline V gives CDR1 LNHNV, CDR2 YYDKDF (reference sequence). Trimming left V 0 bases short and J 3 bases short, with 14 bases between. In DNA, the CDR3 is TGTGCCACCAGCAGAGATTCAGGGATAGGTTACTATGGCTACACCTTC. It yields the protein CATSRDSGIGYYGYTF.

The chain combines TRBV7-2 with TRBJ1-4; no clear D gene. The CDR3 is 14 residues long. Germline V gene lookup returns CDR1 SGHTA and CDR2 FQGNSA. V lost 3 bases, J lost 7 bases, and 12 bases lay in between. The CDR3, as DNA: TGTGCCAGCAGCTTTAGGGCGGGGAGTGAAAAACTGTTTTTT. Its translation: CASSFRAGSEKLFF. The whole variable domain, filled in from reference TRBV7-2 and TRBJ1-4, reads GAGVSQSPSNKVTEKGKDVELRCDPISGHTALYWYRQSLGQGLEFLIYFQGNSAPDKSGLPSDRFSAERTGGSVSTLTIQRTQQEDSAVYLCASSFRAGSEKLFFGSGTQLSVL.

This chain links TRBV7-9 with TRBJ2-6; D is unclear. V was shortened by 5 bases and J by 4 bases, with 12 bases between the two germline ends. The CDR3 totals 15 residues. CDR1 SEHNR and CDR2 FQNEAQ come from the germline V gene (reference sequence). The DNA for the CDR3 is TGTGCCAGCAGCCCCCCCGGGTCCGGGGCCAACGTCCTGACTTTC. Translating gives CASSPPGSGANVLTF.

The CDR3 reads CAWSVNYEQYF. CDR3 bases: TGTGCCTGGAGTGTTAACTACGAGCAGTACTTC. The chain joins TRBV30 to TRBJ2-7; D call uncertain. Germline V gene data show CDR1 as GTSNPN and CDR2 as SVGIG (reference sequence). Trimming took 0 bases from V and 3 from J, leaving 3 bases between them. The CDR3 covers 11 residues.

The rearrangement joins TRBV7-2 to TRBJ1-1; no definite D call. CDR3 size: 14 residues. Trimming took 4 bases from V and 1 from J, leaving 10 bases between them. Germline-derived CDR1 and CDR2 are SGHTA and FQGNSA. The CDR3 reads CASSSLGGNTEAFF. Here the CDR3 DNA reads TGTGCCAGCAGCTCCCTAGGAGGGAACACTGAAGCTTTCTTT.

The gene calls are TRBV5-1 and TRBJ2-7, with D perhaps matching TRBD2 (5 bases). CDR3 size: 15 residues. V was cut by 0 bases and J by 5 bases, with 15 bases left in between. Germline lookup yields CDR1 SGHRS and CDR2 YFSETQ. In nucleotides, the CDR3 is TGCGCCAGCAGCTTGGGACGGGGAATCGGCGACGAGCAGTACTTC. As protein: CASSLGRGIGDEQYF.

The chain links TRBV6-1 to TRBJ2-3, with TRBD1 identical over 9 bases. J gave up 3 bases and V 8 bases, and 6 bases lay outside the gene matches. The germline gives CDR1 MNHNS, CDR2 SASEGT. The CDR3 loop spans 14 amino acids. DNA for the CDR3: TGTGCCAGCCCTGGACAGGGGAAGACAGATACGCAGTATTTT. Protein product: CASPGQGKTDTQYF.

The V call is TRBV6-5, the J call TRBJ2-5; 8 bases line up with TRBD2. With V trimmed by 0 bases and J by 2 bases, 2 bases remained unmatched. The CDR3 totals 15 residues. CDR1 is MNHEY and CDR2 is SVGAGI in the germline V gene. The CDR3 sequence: CASSYSGGGQETQYF. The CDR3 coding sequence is TGTGCCAGCAGTTACTCGGGCGGGGGGCAAGAGACCCAGTACTTC.

The chain's CDR3 is CASSPLLADTGELFF. The DNA for the CDR3 is TGTGCCAGCTCACCACTCCTAGCGGACACCGGGGAGCTGTTTTTT. This sequence joins TRBV18 and TRBJ2-2, with 7 nucleotides matching TRBD2. Per the germline V gene, CDR1 is KGHSH and CDR2 is LQKENI. V was clipped by 1 base and J by 3 bases; unmatched bases: 2. This CDR3 is built from 15 residues.

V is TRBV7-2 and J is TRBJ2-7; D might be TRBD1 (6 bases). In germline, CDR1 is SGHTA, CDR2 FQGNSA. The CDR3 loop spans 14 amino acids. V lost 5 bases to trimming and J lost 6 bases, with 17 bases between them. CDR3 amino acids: CASSLSGTSAEQYF. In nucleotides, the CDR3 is TGTGCCAGCAGCCTATCCGGGACAAGCGCCGAGCAGTACTTC.

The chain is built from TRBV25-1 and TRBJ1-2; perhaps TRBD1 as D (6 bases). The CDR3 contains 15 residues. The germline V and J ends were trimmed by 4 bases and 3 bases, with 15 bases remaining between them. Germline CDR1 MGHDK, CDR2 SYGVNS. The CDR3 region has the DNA TGTGCCAGCAGTGGGACAGCTGGTGTTTACTATGGCTACACCTTC. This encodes CASSGTAGVYYGYTF.

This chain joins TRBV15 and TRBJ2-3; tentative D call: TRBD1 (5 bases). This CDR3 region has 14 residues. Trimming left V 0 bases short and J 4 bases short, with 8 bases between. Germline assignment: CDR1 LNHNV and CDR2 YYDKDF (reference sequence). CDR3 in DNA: TGTGCCACCAGCAGAGATCAGGGCCCAGATACGCAGTATTTT. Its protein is CATSRDQGPDTQYF. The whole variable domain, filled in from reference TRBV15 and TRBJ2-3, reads DAMVIQNPRYQVTQFGKPVTLSCSQTLNHNVMYWYQQKSSQAPKLLFHYYDKDFNNEADTPDNFQSRRPNTSFCFLDIRSPGLGDTAMYLCATSRDQGPDTQYFGPGTRLTVL.

Here the CDR3 reads CASTRGPAGEQYF. In DNA, the CDR3 is TGTGCCAGCACCCGAGGACCGGCGGGCGAGCAGTACTTC. V gene TRBV6-5 combines with J gene TRBJ2-7; tentative D call: TRBD2 (5 bases). V dropped 7 bases and J dropped 6 bases, with 16 bases sitting between them. Germline CDR1 and CDR2: MNHEY and SVGAGI. The CDR3 is 13 residues long.

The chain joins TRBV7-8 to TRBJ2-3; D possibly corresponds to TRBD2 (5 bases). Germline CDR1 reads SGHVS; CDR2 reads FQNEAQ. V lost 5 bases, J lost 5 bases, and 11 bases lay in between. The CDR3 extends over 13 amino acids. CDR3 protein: CASSLGKGDTQYF. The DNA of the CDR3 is TGTGCCAGCAGCCTCGGGAAGGGAGATACGCAGTATTTT.

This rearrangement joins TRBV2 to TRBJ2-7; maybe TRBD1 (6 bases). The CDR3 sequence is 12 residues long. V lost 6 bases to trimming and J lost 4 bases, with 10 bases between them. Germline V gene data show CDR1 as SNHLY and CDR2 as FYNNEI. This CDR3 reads CASRIQGYEQYF. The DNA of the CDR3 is TGTGCCAGCAGGATACAGGGTTACGAGCAGTACTTC.

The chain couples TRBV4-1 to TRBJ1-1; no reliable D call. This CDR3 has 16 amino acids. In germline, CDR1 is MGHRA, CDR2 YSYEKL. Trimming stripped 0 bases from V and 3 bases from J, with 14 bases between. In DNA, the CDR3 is TGCGCCAGCAGCCAAGATCCAAACAGATGGGACACTGAAGCTTTCTTT. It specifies CASSQDPNRWDTEAFF.

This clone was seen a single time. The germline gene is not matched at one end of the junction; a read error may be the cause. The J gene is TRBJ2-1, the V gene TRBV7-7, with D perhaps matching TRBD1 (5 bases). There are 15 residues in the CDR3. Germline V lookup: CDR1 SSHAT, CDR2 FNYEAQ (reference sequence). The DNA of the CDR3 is TGTGCTAGCAGCTTGCGCAGGGTTCACTACAATGAGCAGTTCTTC. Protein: CASSLRRVHYNEQFF.

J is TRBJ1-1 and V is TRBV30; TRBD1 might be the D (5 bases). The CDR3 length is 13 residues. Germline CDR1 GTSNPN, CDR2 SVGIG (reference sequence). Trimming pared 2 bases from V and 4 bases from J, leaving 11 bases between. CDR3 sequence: CAWSSQEGTEAFF. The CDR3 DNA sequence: TGTGCCTGGAGTTCACAGGAGGGCACTGAAGCTTTCTTT.

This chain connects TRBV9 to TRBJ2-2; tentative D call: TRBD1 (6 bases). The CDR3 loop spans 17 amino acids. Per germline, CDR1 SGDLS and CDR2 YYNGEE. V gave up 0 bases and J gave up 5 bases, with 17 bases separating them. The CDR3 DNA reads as TGTGCCAGCAGCGTAGCTTCTGGACAGAAGGGGACCGGGGAGCTGTTTTTT. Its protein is CASSVASGQKGTGELFF.